This TCR beta chain was obtained from a study of cytomegalovirus exposure and HLA in healthy donors. Here immunoSEQ multiplex PCR was the method, and the copy in TCRdb shows in-frame clones only, minus some. The table lists hundreds of thousands of clones, just over 85% of them singletons. The V and J ends lost 4 bases and 8 bases respectively, with 14 bases between them. Germline loops: CDR1 SGHVS, CDR2 FNYEAQ. The CDR3 has 14 residues. This chain uses TRBV7-6 with TRBJ1-4, with D possibly matching TRBD1 (5 bases). The TCR comes from a woman between 18 and 29 years old in good health and CMV-seronegative. The specimen was PBMCs. The CDR3 DNA follows: TGTGCCAGCAGCTCGGGGGAATTGAGGGAAAAACTGTTTTTT. It translates to CASSSGELREKLFF.